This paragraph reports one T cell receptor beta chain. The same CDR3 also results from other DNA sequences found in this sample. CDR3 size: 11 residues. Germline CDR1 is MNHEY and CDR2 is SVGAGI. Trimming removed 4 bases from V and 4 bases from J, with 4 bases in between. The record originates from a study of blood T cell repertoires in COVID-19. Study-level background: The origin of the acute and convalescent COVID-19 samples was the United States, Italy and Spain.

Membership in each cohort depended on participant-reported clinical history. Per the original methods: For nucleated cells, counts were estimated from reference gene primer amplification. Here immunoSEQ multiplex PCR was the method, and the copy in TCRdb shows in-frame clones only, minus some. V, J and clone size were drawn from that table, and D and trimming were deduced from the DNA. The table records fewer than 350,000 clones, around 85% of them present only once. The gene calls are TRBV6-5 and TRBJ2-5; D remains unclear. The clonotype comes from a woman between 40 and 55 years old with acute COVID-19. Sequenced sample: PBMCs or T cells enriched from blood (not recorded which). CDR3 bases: TGTGCCAGCAGTTCTCGAGAGACCCAGTACTTC. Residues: CASSSRETQYF.